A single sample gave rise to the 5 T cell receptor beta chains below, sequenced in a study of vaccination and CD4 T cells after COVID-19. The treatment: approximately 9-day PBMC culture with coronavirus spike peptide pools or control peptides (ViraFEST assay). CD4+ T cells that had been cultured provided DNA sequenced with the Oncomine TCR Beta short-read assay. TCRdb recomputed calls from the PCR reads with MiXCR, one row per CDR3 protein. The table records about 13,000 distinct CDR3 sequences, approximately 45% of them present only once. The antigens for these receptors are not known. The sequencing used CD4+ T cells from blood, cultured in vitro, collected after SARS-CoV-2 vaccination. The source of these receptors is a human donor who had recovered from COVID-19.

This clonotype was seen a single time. The CDR3 loop is CASSQNGVESPLHF. CDR3 coding DNA: TGTGCCAGCAGCCAAAACGGGGTGGAATCACCCCTCCACTTT. The J gene is TRBJ1-6, the V gene TRBV7-3; no clear D gene. CDR3 length: 14 amino acids. CDR1 and CDR2 (germline): SGHTA, FQGTGA. V was cut by 5 bases and J by 10 bases, with 15 bases left in between.

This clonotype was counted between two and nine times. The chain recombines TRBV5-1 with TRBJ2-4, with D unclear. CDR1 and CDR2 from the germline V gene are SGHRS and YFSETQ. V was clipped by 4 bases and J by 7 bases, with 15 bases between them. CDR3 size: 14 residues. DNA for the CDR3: TGCGCCAGCAGCCAGGCGCAGGTTCCCAACATTCAGTACTTC. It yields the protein CASSQAQVPNIQYF.

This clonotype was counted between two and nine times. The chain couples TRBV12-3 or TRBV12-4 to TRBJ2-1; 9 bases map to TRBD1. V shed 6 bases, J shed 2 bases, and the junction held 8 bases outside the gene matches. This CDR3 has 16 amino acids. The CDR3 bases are TGTGCCAGCAGACCTGGACAGGGGTTCGCCTACAATGAGCAGTTCTTC. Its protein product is CASRPGQGFAYNEQFF.

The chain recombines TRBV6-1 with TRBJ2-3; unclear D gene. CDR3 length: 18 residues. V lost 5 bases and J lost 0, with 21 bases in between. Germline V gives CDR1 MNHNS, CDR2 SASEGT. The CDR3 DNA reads TGTGCCAGCAGTCACAACCCACCTAGGCTCTCTAGCACAGATACGCAGTATTTT. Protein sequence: CASSHNPPRLSSTDTQYF.

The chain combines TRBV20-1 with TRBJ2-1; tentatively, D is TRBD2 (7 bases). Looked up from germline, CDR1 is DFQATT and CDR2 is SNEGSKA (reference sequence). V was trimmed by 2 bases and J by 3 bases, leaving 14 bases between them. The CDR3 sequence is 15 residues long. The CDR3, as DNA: TGCAGTGCTAGAAGACGGCGGGGGCTCTACAATGAGCAGTTCTTC. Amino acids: CSARRRRGLYNEQFF.